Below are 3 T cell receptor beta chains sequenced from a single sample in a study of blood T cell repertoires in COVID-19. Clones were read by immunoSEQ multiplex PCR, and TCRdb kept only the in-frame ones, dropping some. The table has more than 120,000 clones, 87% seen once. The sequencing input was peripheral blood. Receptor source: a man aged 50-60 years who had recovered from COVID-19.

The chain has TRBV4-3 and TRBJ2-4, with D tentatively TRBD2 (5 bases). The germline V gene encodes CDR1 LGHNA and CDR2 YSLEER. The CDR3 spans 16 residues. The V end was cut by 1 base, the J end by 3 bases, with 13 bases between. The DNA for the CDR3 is TGCGCCAGCAGCCAAGGGAGTAGCGTTGGCAAAAACATTCAGTACTTC. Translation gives CASSQGSSVGKNIQYF.

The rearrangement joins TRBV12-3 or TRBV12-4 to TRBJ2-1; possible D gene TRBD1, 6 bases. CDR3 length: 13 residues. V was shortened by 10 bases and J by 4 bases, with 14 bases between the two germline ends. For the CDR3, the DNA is TGTGCCACCCAAGTAGGGGGATACAATGAGCAGTTCTTC. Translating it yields CATQVGGYNEQFF.

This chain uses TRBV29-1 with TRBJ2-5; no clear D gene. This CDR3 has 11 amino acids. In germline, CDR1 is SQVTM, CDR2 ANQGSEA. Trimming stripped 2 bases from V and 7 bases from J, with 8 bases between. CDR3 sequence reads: CSVEHIATQYF. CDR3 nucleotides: TGCAGCGTTGAACACATCGCGACCCAGTACTTC. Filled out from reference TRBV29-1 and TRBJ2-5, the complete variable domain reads SAVISQKPSRDICQRGTSLTIQCQVDSQVTMMFWYRQQPGQSLTLIATANQGSEATYESGFVIDKFPISRPNLTFSTLTVSNMSPEDSSIYLCSVEHIATQYFGPGTRLLVL.